This entry concerns a single T cell receptor beta chain. What it binds is not known. TCRdb's copy holds only in-frame clones and misses some; the assay was immunoSEQ multiplex PCR. The sample yields tens of thousands of clones, 75% to 90% seen once. During the collection period, no donor immune events like infections were recorded. This sample is part of a study of identifying expanded T cells in peripheral blood. Notes on the study in general: Approximately 2-week clone count variance significantly increased as total template count grew. Differentially abundant clones: around 1.2 between replicates, just under 17 at around 2 weeks, less than 25 at four.

V was pared by 1 base and J by 8 bases, with 17 bases between. Germline lookup yields CDR1 GTSNPN and CDR2 SVGIG (reference sequence). CDR3 length: 14 amino acids. The receptor was derived from a person aged 18 to 70 in good health. Material: blood. The genes are TRBV30 and TRBJ1-2; TRBD1 is a possible D gene (5 bases). CDR3 sequence: CAWSDLNSPGGYTF. CDR3 sequence (DNA): TGTGCCTGGAGTGACCTCAACAGCCCAGGGGGCTACACCTTC.